Shown below are 22 T cell receptor beta chains from a single sample sequenced in a study of blood T cells in healthy people across ages (dated by TCRdb to the mid-2010s). The library came from 5' RACE. The listed sequencing device is Illumina HiSeq 2500. A second PCR of roughly 6 to 11 cycles was run with a J-beta primer mix and a sample-barcoded 5' primer. TCRdb reprocessing: public reads trimmed at Q25 with fastp, clones called with MiXCR, in-frame beta chains kept. Rows matching on CDR3 protein sequence are summarized as one entry with the most common DNA and genes. The sample table records hundreds of thousands of distinct CDR3 sequences; around 41% of these occur just once. Roughly 30% of the sample goes to the ten largest clones. Specimen: blood. Receptor source: a man at least 80 years old in good health.

This chain connects TRBV12-3 or TRBV12-4 to TRBJ2-7, with a weak D call TRBD1 (6 bases). The J call is in doubt because the DNA end fits TRBJ2-4 better. CDR3 size: 13 residues. In DNA, the CDR3 is TGTGCCAGCAGTTTAATCAGGGGAAACATTCAGTACTTC. Translating gives CASSLIRGNIQYF.

The chain joins TRBV6-2 or TRBV6-3 to TRBJ2-7; D assignment may be TRBD1 or TRBD2 (5 bases each). The CDR3 extends over 15 amino acids. The germline V gene encodes CDR1 MNHEY and CDR2 SVGEGT. Deletions cut 4 bases from V and 3 bases from J, with 16 bases between. CDR3 loop: CASSLLMGVSYEQYF. CDR3 nucleotides: TGTGCCAGCAGTTTATTGATGGGGGTCAGCTACGAGCAGTACTTC.

This clonotype showed up just a few times. The rearrangement uses TRBV9 and TRBJ2-5, with 11 bases lining up with TRBD2. The end of the DNA aligns better with TRBJ2-7, so the J call may be wrong. CDR1 and CDR2 from the germline V gene are SGDLS and YYNGEE. The CDR3 has 18 amino acids. The CDR3 nucleotides are TGTGCCAGCAGCGTAGGACTGTTTAGCGGGGGGGCTAATTACGAGCAGTACTTC. It specifies CASSVGLFSGGANYEQYF.

The chain uses TRBV5-1 and TRBJ1-1; 7 nucleotides match TRBD1. The CDR3 totals 18 residues. V lost 0 bases and J lost 0; bases outside the gene matches: 11. Germline CDR1 reads SGHRS; CDR2 reads YFSETQ. CDR3 in DNA: TGCGCCAGCAGCTTGGGACGGGGAGGGGGCGTATTGAACACTGAAGCTTTCTTT. This sequence encodes CASSLGRGGGVLNTEAFF.

This clonotype showed up just a few times. The V and J genes are TRBV7-9 and TRBJ2-3, with 7 bases lining up with TRBD2. The CDR3 totals 15 residues. Germline CDR1 and CDR2: SEHNR and FQNEAQ (reference sequence). V gave up 5 bases and J gave up 1 base; unmatched junction bases: 6. The chain's CDR3 is CASSLHTSGTDTQYF. The CDR3 DNA reads TGTGCCAGCAGCCTCCACACTAGCGGCACAGATACGCAGTATTTT.

This clonotype was picked up a small number of times. A much larger clone is a single base away; this may be a read error. V usage is TRBV6-2 or TRBV6-3 and J usage is TRBJ2-7; D perhaps matches TRBD2 (6 bases). Germline CDR1 reads MNHEY; CDR2 reads SVGEGT. V gave up 4 bases and J gave up 10 bases, with 23 bases separating them. The CDR3 covers 15 residues. For the CDR3, the DNA is TGTGCCAGCAGTTCATCCGGGACTTTTACCGGAGAACAGTACTTC. It is translated as CASSSSGTFTGEQYF.

This clonotype was observed a handful of times. The chain links TRBV7-2 to TRBJ1-2; D remains unclear. The CDR3 spans 13 residues. V gave up 1 base and J gave up 1 base, with 4 bases separating them. Looked up from germline, CDR1 is SGHTA and CDR2 is FQGNSA. The CDR3 protein is CASSLGINYGYTF. The CDR3 DNA reads TGTGCCAGCAGCTTAGGAATTAACTATGGCTACACCTTC.

The gene calls are TRBV7-9 and TRBJ1-5; 7 positions match TRBD1. Germline CDR1 SEHNR, CDR2 FQNEAQ (reference sequence). The CDR3 covers 17 residues. Trimming took 6 bases from V and 0 from J; bases not matched to a gene: 11. The DNA for the CDR3 is TGTGCCAGCAGTTCTGCCGGGACAGAGAATAGCAATCAGCCCCAGCATTTT. As protein: CASSSAGTENSNQPQHF. Together with reference TRBV7-9 and TRBJ1-5, the CDR3 gives the full variable domain: DTGVSQNPRHKITKRGQNVTFRCDPISEHNRLYWYRQTLGQGPEFLTYFQNEAQLEKSRLLSDRFSAERPKGSFSTLEIQRTEQGDSAMYLCASSSAGTENSNQPQHFGDGTRLSIL.

This chain links TRBV20-1 with TRBJ2-1; the match to TRBD2 covers 8 bases. The CDR3 is 16 residues long. Germline V lookup: CDR1 DFQATT, CDR2 SNEGSKA (reference sequence). V lost 1 base, J lost 9 bases, and 14 bases stayed unmatched. The CDR3 DNA is TGCAGTGCTAGAGCTACGACTAGCCCGGGAGGGATTGAGCAGTTCTTC. It codes for CSARATTSPGGIEQFF.

This clonotype was observed a few times. V and J are TRBV18 and TRBJ2-5; D is undetermined. The CDR3 consists of 12 residues. Germline assignment: CDR1 KGHSH and CDR2 LQKENI. Deletions cut 3 bases from V and 5 bases from J, with 7 bases between. The CDR3 DNA sequence: TGTGCCAGCTCACCGGCGGCGGAGACCCAGTACTTC. Its protein is CASSPAAETQYF.

The J gene is TRBJ2-5, the V gene TRBV5-1; D is uncertain. The CDR3 length is 14 residues. With 4 bases removed from V and 1 base from J, the gap between germline ends came to 11 bases. Germline V gene data show CDR1 as SGHRS and CDR2 as YFSETQ. In DNA form, the CDR3 reads TGCGCCAGCAGCCAAAACGCATTCCAAGAGACCCAGTACTTC. Protein: CASSQNAFQETQYF.

The chain is built from TRBV7-9 and TRBJ2-7; 8 bases are a match to TRBD1. V was clipped by 1 base and J by 6 bases; unmatched bases: 5. In germline, CDR1 is SEHNR, CDR2 FQNEAQ (reference sequence). This CDR3 has 14 residues. CDR3 nucleotides: TGTGCCAGCAGCTTAGGGACAGGGTATGGCGAGCAGTACTTC. This gives the protein CASSLGTGYGEQYF.

This clonotype showed up just once. This may come from a read error, since a much larger clone is one base off. This chain links TRBV2 with TRBJ2-5; perhaps TRBD1 as D (7 bases). This CDR3 comprises 15 residues. Trimming shortened V by 3 bases and J by 5 bases, and 16 bases separated the two germline ends. Per germline, CDR1 SNHLY and CDR2 FYNNEI. CDR3 loop: CASSEEQGRMETQYF. Written as DNA, the CDR3 is TGTGCCAGCAGTGAGGAACAGGGGAGGATGGAGACCCAGTACTTC.

The chain joins TRBV7-9 to TRBJ1-1, with D possibly TRBD1 on 6 matching bases. This CDR3 comprises 16 residues. The germline CDR1 and CDR2 sequences are SEHNR and FQNEAQ (reference sequence). Trimming took 4 bases from V and 0 from J, leaving 15 bases between them. The CDR3 protein is CASSSDRRYMNTEAFF. The CDR3 DNA is TGTGCCAGCAGCTCCGACAGGCGATATATGAACACTGAAGCTTTCTTT.

This clonotype was counted only a few times. The V and J genes are TRBV7-2 and TRBJ2-3; 8 nucleotides agree with TRBD1. Germline values: CDR1 SGHTA, CDR2 FQGNSA. Trimming at V came to 9 bases and at J to 1 base, leaving 6 bases not matched to a gene. The CDR3 has 14 amino acids. CDR3 in amino acids: CASHRGAGTDTQYF. The CDR3 DNA follows: TGTGCCAGTCACAGGGGGGCGGGCACAGATACGCAGTATTTT.

Only one count was recorded for this clonotype. The chain combines TRBV5-1 with TRBJ2-5; 15 positions agree with TRBD2. The CDR3 sequence is 18 residues long. J was trimmed by 0 bases and V by 4 bases; bases with no gene match: 7. The V gene's germline CDR1 is SGHRS and CDR2 YFSETQ. CDR3 sequence: CASSPGLAGGKYQETQYF. The CDR3 DNA sequence: TGCGCCAGCAGCCCGGGACTAGCGGGAGGCAAATACCAAGAGACCCAGTACTTC. The full variable domain, completed using reference TRBV5-1 and TRBJ2-5, is KAGVTQTPRYLIKTRGQQVTLSCSPISGHRSVSWYQQTPGQGLQFLFEYFSETQRNKGNFPGRFSGRQFSNSRSEMNVSTLELGDSALYLCASSPGLAGGKYQETQYFGPGTRLLVL.

This clonotype occurred many times. The chain is built from TRBV29-1 and TRBJ1-1; 7 bases align to TRBD1. The CDR3 is made up of 12 amino acids. The ends lost 4 bases at V and 1 base at J; junction bases unmatched: 0. Looked up from germline, CDR1 is SQVTM and CDR2 is ANQGSEA. CDR3 sequence (DNA): TGCAGCGTTGGGACAGGGAACACTGAAGCTTTCTTT. Translation gives CSVGTGNTEAFF.

The gene calls are TRBV5-6 and TRBJ2-1; TRBD1 matches 12 bases. Trimming at V came to 4 bases and at J to 9 bases, leaving 5 bases not matched to a gene. Germline values: CDR1 SGHDT, CDR2 YYEEEE. This CDR3 contains 14 residues. Here the CDR3 reads CASSQGQGAREQFF. DNA of the CDR3: TGTGCCAGCAGCCAGGGACAGGGGGCGCGTGAGCAGTTCTTC.

J is TRBJ2-7 and V is TRBV7-2, with 8 positions matching TRBD2. This CDR3 comprises 16 residues. Germline values: CDR1 SGHTA, CDR2 FQGNSA. With V trimmed by 5 bases and J by 9 bases, 18 bases remained unmatched. CDR3 DNA sequence: TGTGCCAGCAGCCCCGGGGGTAGCGGGATTCCGGTCGGGCAGTACTTC. Its protein product is CASSPGGSGIPVGQYF.

J is TRBJ2-1 and V is TRBV6-5, with 7 positions matching TRBD1. The tail of the sequence fits TRBJ2-7 better, so the J call may be wrong. Per germline, CDR1 MNHEY and CDR2 SVGAGI. This CDR3 has 18 amino acids. Here the CDR3 DNA reads TGTGCCAGCAGTTACGAGCAGGGGGAGCCGAGATGGTACAATGAGCAGTACTTC. Translation: CASSYEQGEPRWYNEQYF.

V usage is TRBV5-5 and J usage is TRBJ2-7; tentatively, D is TRBD1 (6 bases). The V and J ends lost 5 bases and 4 bases respectively, with 19 bases between them. CDR1 and CDR2 from the germline V gene are SGHKS and YYEKEE (reference sequence). The CDR3 totals 15 residues. The DNA of the CDR3 is TGTGCCAGCAGTTTTGGGCAGGGGCCACGATACGAGCAGTACTTC. Its protein is CASSFGQGPRYEQYF.

This chain joins TRBV20-1 and TRBJ1-5; D not resolved. The germline gives CDR1 DFQATT, CDR2 SNEGSKA (reference sequence). Trimming cost V 8 bases and J 2 bases, with 13 bases left between them. CDR3 length equals 13 residues. The DNA for the CDR3 is TGCAGTACCTATCCCCCTGGCAATCAGCCCCAGCATTTT. It translates to CSTYPPGNQPQHF.